The 21 T cell receptor beta chains below all came from one sample that was sequenced in a study of regulatory T cells in long-lasting Graves disease. Time point: newly diagnosed GD, antithyroid drugs for less than 3 months. Extracted PBMC RNA gave rise to the TCR library. In building TCR beta libraries, iRepertoire HTBI primers were used together with Arm-PCR of CDR3 regions. TCRdb ran MiXCR on the multiplex PCR reads and lists one entry per CDR3 protein. The sample consists of some 500,000 distinct CDR3 sequences, about 16% of them appearing once. This sample was also put to use in a study of T cells in Graves' hyperthyroidism and ophthalmopathy.

Specimen: peripheral blood mononuclear cells (PBMCs), collected at new diagnosis, from a patient treated with antithyroid drugs. The receptors were gathered from a woman aged 35-60 years with Graves disease.

This clonotype has only a few counts. The chain is built from TRBV3-1 and TRBJ1-1; possible D gene TRBD1, 5 bases. Germline lookup yields CDR1 LGHDT and CDR2 YNNKEL (reference sequence). The CDR3 has 14 amino acids. The V and J ends lost 7 bases and 1 base respectively, with 13 bases between them. The CDR3 is CASTQRQTNTEAFF. The CDR3, as DNA: TGTGCCAGCACCCAGAGACAGACGAACACTGAAGCTTTCTTT.

This clonotype came up many times. This chain uses TRBV3-1 with TRBJ1-1; weak D call: TRBD1 (5 bases). Germline loops: CDR1 LGHDT, CDR2 YNNKEL (reference sequence). The CDR3 length is 14 residues. The V end was cut by 4 bases, the J end by 5 bases, with 14 bases between. In DNA, the CDR3 is TGTGCCAGCAGCCTGGGGGGAGGGGTGACTGAAGCTTTCTTT. Amino acids: CASSLGGGVTEAFF.

The CDR3 coding sequence is TGTGCCAGCAGCTTTTCACAGGGGACTGGAAACACCATATATTTT. Residues: CASSFSQGTGNTIYF. This chain uses TRBV7-2 with TRBJ1-3; 7 positions agree with TRBD1. The CDR3 is 15 residues long. Per germline, CDR1 SGHTA and CDR2 FQGNSA. V trimming: 3 bases; J trimming: 2 bases; junction bases outside the gene matches: 4.

The sample holds a few counts of this clonotype. The genes are TRBV7-3 and TRBJ1-1; no reliable D call. CDR1 is SGHTA and CDR2 is FQGTGA in the germline V gene. CDR3 length equals 14 residues. V was cut by 6 bases and J by 2 bases, with 13 bases left in between. For the CDR3, the DNA is TGTGCCAGCAGTCCCTCCCACAGTAACACTGAAGCTTTCTTT. Protein sequence: CASSPSHSNTEAFF.

The chain employs TRBV2 and TRBJ2-1, with TRBD2 matching 14 bases. CDR1 is SNHLY and CDR2 is FYNNEI in the germline V gene. J gave up 2 bases and V 6 bases, and 6 bases lay outside the gene matches. This CDR3 has 17 residues. The CDR3 DNA follows: TGTGCCAGCAGGCCCCGACTAGCGGGGGGGCCCTACAATGAGCAGTTCTTC. Protein: CASRPRLAGGPYNEQFF.

This clonotype was detected only a few times. This sequence joins TRBV7-9 and TRBJ1-6; 8 bases align to TRBD1. Germline CDR1 reads SEHNR; CDR2 reads FQNEAQ (reference sequence). The CDR3 totals 18 residues. The V and J ends lost 0 bases and 7 bases, in that order; junction bases with no gene match: 11. CDR3 region: CASSLARGQARGNSPLHF. As DNA, the CDR3 is TGTGCCAGCAGCTTAGCGAGGGGACAGGCCAGGGGGAATTCACCCCTCCACTTT.

As concerns this clonotype: A much larger clone lies a single base off, so this may be a read error. The conserved phenylalanine or tryptophan is not found at the CDR3 terminus, so this likely reflects a read error. The chain uses TRBV18 and TRBJ2-3; the D is unclear. Trimming took off 1 base at V and 11 bases at J, with 16 bases between the two ends. Germline CDR1 is KGHSH and CDR2 is LQKENI. The CDR3 totals 14 residues. CDR3: CASSPRAAALWQYV. DNA of the CDR3: TGTGCCAGCTCACCACGGGCAGCAGCCCTCTGGCAGTATGTT.

The J gene is TRBJ1-1, the V gene TRBV30, with unresolved D. Germline V lookup: CDR1 GTSNPN, CDR2 SVGIG (reference sequence). With 0 bases removed from V and 2 bases from J, the gap between germline ends came to 10 bases. The CDR3 has 14 residues. In nucleotides, the CDR3 is TGTGCCTGGAGTGTACATGGATTTAACACTGAAGCTTTCTTT. It yields the protein CAWSVHGFNTEAFF.

This clonotype has ten or more counts. V gene TRBV6-1 combines with J gene TRBJ1-1; 7 nucleotides match TRBD1. From germline, CDR1 is MNHNS and CDR2 SASEGT. Losses at the gene ends were 9 bases for V and 4 bases for J; bases not matched to a gene: 11. The CDR3 covers 14 residues. The chain's CDR3 is CASKMQGVGTEAFF. CDR3 in DNA: TGTGCCAGTAAAATGCAGGGGGTCGGCACTGAAGCTTTCTTT.

The rearrangement links TRBV18 to TRBJ1-6; 7 nucleotides line up with TRBD1. Germline V gene lookup returns CDR1 KGHSH and CDR2 LQKENI. This CDR3 is built from 15 residues. Trimming removed 3 bases from V and 9 bases from J; junction bases left unmatched: 8. CDR3 region: CASSPNTGDGSPLHF. The CDR3 DNA is TGTGCCAGCTCACCTAACACAGGGGACGGTTCACCCCTCCACTTT.

This clonotype was detected many times. This chain connects TRBV24-1 to TRBJ1-1, with a tentative D call TRBD1 (5 bases). The CDR3 runs 13 residues. V lost 9 bases and J lost 5, with 15 bases in between. Germline V CDR1 and CDR2: KGHDR, SFDVKD. CDR3 DNA: TGTGCCACCTCTACAGGTCTTAAAACTGAAGCTTTCTTT. Amino acid sequence: CATSTGLKTEAFF.

This clonotype was seen at least ten times. The genes are TRBV24-1 and TRBJ2-3; possible D gene TRBD2, 6 bases. The CDR3 runs to 15 residues. Trimming pared 3 bases from V and 6 bases from J, leaving 15 bases between. Germline lookup yields CDR1 KGHDR and CDR2 SFDVKD. The chain's CDR3 is CATSDDRGGIDTQYF. The CDR3, as DNA: TGTGCCACCAGTGATGATAGGGGAGGCATTGATACGCAGTATTTT.

This clonotype was counted at least ten times. This rearrangement joins TRBV28 to TRBJ1-5; a weak D match, TRBD1 (5 bases). The CDR3 has 14 amino acids. Trimming stripped 5 bases from V and 0 bases from J, with 8 bases between. Germline CDR1 is MDHEN and CDR2 is SYDVKM. This CDR3 reads CASSTGGSNQPQHF. CDR3 coding DNA: TGTGCCAGCAGTACAGGTGGTAGCAATCAGCCCCAGCATTTT.

This rearrangement joins TRBV28 to TRBJ2-7; possibly TRBD2 for D (7 bases). Germline CDR1 reads MDHEN; CDR2 reads SYDVKM. The CDR3 sequence is 17 residues long. Trimming took off 3 bases at V and 2 bases at J, with 20 bases between the two ends. This CDR3 is CASSLSGGGDTTYEQYF. CDR3 DNA sequence: TGTGCCAGCAGTTTGTCTGGGGGGGGGGACACGACCTACGAGCAGTACTTC.

This clonotype was picked up many times. CDR3 sequence: CASSPGQGGNTEAFF. The CDR3 coding sequence is TGTGCCAGCAGCCCGGGACAGGGAGGAAACACTGAAGCTTTCTTT. V gene TRBV7-9 combines with J gene TRBJ1-1, with 9 bases that match TRBD1. Germline V lookup: CDR1 SEHNR, CDR2 FQNEAQ (reference sequence). The CDR3 runs to 15 residues. V was pared by 5 bases and J by 2 bases, with 6 bases of the junction left unmatched.

This clonotype was seen more than once but under ten times. The V call is TRBV15, the J call TRBJ2-5; D gene ambiguous. CDR1 is LNHNV and CDR2 is YYDKDF in the germline V gene (reference sequence). The CDR3 runs 13 residues. Trimming left V 0 bases short and J 5 bases short, with 7 bases between. In nucleotides, the CDR3 is TGTGCCACCAGCAGAGATTGGGGTGAGACCCAGTACTTC. Translation gives CATSRDWGETQYF.

This clonotype was detected only a few times. The chain recombines TRBV12-3 or TRBV12-4 with TRBJ2-4; 10 positions agree with TRBD1. V lost 6 bases and J lost 8; bases outside the gene matches: 4. The CDR3 contains 13 residues. CDR3 nucleotides: TGTGCCAGCAGGCGGACAGGGGGGGACATTCAGTACTTC. This codes for CASRRTGGDIQYF.

This clonotype was counted a few times. The chain couples TRBV2 to TRBJ2-2; D remains ambiguous. This CDR3 comprises 14 residues. From germline, CDR1 is SNHLY and CDR2 FYNNEI. Trimming removed 7 bases at V and 2 bases at J, with 11 bases between. The CDR3 DNA reads TGTGCCAGCAATCGTTTCTCTAACACCGGGGAGCTGTTTTTT. Protein sequence: CASNRFSNTGELFF. Drawing the rest from reference TRBV2 and TRBJ2-2, the complete variable domain is EPEVTQTPSHQVTQMGQEVILRCVPISNHLYFYWYRQILGQKVEFLVSFYNNEISEKSEIFDDQFSVERPDGSNFTLKIRSTKLEDSAMYFCASNRFSNTGELFFGEGSRLTVL.

This sequence joins TRBV20-1 and TRBJ1-1, with 8 bases fitting TRBD1. Germline CDR1 and CDR2: DFQATT and SNEGSKA (reference sequence). Trimming at V came to 5 bases and at J to 1 base, leaving 3 bases not matched to a gene. The CDR3 consists of 13 residues. CDR3 region: CSAGDRRNTEAFF. CDR3 coding DNA: TGCAGTGCTGGGGACAGGAGGAACACTGAAGCTTTCTTT.

The sample holds a few counts of this clonotype. V and J are TRBV18 and TRBJ2-2; no clear D gene. The CDR3 loop spans 13 amino acids. With 6 bases removed from V and 5 bases from J, the gap between germline ends came to 10 bases. The germline CDR1 and CDR2 sequences are KGHSH and LQKENI. This CDR3 reads CASSSDVTGELFF. The CDR3 nucleotides are TGTGCCAGCTCTTCCGACGTGACCGGGGAGCTGTTTTTT.

The chain combines TRBV20-1 with TRBJ1-1; D perhaps matches TRBD1 (5 bases). Trimming removed 2 bases from V and 11 bases from J, with 12 bases in between. Germline CDR1 reads DFQATT; CDR2 reads SNEGSKA (reference sequence). The CDR3 runs 11 residues. CDR3 residues: CSARPQGGAFF. CDR3 bases: TGCAGTGCTAGACCTCAGGGTGGGGCTTTCTTT.